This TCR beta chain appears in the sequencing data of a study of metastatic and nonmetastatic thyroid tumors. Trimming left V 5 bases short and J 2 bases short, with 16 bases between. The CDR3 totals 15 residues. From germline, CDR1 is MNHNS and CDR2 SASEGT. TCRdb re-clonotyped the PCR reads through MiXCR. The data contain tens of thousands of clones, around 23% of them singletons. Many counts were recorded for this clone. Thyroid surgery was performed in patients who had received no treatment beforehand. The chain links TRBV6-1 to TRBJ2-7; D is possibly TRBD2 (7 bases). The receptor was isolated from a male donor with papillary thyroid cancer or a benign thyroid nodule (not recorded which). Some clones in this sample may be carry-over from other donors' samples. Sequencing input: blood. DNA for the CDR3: TGTGCCAGCAGTCTCGGGGGGACACTAACCTACGAGCAGTACTTC. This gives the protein CASSLGGTLTYEQYF.